The 14 T cell receptor beta chains below all came from one sample that was sequenced in a study of CDR3 diversity in severe acne. One entry per CDR3 protein, called by TCRdb with MiXCR from the PCR reads. The sample contains fewer than 90,000 distinct CDR3 sequences, 51% of which appear only once. The sequenced sample was blood. The receptors stem from a male donor in good health, without acne.

This clonotype was observed a handful of times. This rearrangement joins TRBV19 to TRBJ2-7; no definite D call. This CDR3 comprises 14 residues. Germline V gives CDR1 LNHDA, CDR2 SQIVND (reference sequence). Trimming stripped 7 bases from V and 2 bases from J, with 15 bases between. In nucleotides, the CDR3 is TGTGCCAGTACCACTCGTACAGAAACCTACGAGCAGTACTTC. Protein sequence: CASTTRTETYEQYF.

The chain links TRBV20-1 to TRBJ1-1, with TRBD1 matching 7 bases. Germline CDR1 reads DFQATT; CDR2 reads SNEGSKA (reference sequence). Unmatched junction bases numbered 8, after V lost 3 bases and J lost 4 bases. The CDR3 consists of 14 residues. The CDR3 here is CSARIPGGSTEAFF. The CDR3 coding sequence is TGCAGTGCTAGGATCCCAGGGGGATCCACTGAAGCTTTCTTT.

The rearrangement links TRBV7-3 to TRBJ1-1; weak D call: TRBD1 (6 bases). In germline, CDR1 is SGHTA, CDR2 FQGTGA. This CDR3 contains 15 residues. The germline V and J ends were trimmed by 8 bases and 4 bases, with 20 bases remaining between them. CDR3 loop: CASAQTAGASTEAFF. CDR3 nucleotides: TGTGCCAGCGCGCAAACCGCAGGGGCGAGCACTGAAGCTTTCTTT.

This clonotype was detected ten times or more. The genes are TRBV7-6 and TRBJ2-7, with TRBD2 identical over 7 bases. The V gene end was trimmed by 5 bases and the J gene end by 0 bases; junction bases not matched to a gene: 10. The CDR3 is 16 amino acids. Germline values: CDR1 SGHVS, CDR2 FNYEAQ. The CDR3 sequence: CASSVYGGEISYEQYF. For the CDR3, the DNA is TGTGCCAGCAGCGTCTATGGGGGGGAGATCTCCTACGAGCAGTACTTC.

V usage is TRBV12-3 or TRBV12-4 and J usage is TRBJ2-1; 8 bases map to TRBD2. The CDR3 contains 14 residues. V gave up 6 bases and J gave up 3 bases; unmatched junction bases: 4. The CDR3 bases are TGTGCCAGCAGACCGAGCGGGAGCTACAATGAGCAGTTCTTC. Its translation is CASRPSGSYNEQFF.

The rearrangement joins TRBV19 to TRBJ1-5; no firm D call. The ends were cut back, 5 bases at V and 2 bases at J, with 7 bases in the middle. Germline CDR1 reads LNHDA; CDR2 reads SQIVND (reference sequence). The CDR3 spans 13 residues. The CDR3 protein is CASSVQGNQPQHF. The CDR3 nucleotides are TGTGCCAGTAGTGTTCAGGGCAATCAGCCCCAGCATTTT.

The V call is TRBV29-1, the J call TRBJ1-5; D possibly corresponds to TRBD1 (5 bases). The CDR3 extends over 14 amino acids. V lost 6 bases to trimming and J lost 6 bases, with 18 bases between them. CDR1 is SQVTM and CDR2 is ANQGSEA in the germline V gene. CDR3 nucleotide sequence: TGCAGCGTAGGGACCAAATTAGGGTCTCAGCCCCAGCATTTT. As protein: CSVGTKLGSQPQHF.

Ten or more counts support this clonotype. The chain is built from TRBV20-1 and TRBJ2-1, with D tentatively TRBD2 (7 bases). Germline V CDR1 and CDR2: DFQATT, SNEGSKA (reference sequence). The CDR3 extends over 14 amino acids. V lost 6 bases and J 6 bases, leaving 18 bases between the germline ends. CDR3 nucleotides: TGCAGTGCGGGGGCGGGAGCAGTCCGCAATGAGCAGTTCTTC. As protein: CSAGAGAVRNEQFF.

The gene calls are TRBV11-3 and TRBJ2-1, with 14 bases aligning to TRBD2. This CDR3 contains 16 residues. Germline CDR1 reads SGHNT; CDR2 reads YENEEA. Trimming removed 5 bases from V and 8 bases from J; junction bases left unmatched: 8. The CDR3 here is CASSKTSGGAFYEQFF. The CDR3 nucleotides are TGTGCCAGCAGCAAGACTAGCGGGGGGGCATTCTATGAGCAGTTCTTC.

This chain uses TRBV7-2 with TRBJ1-1; the D gene is possibly TRBD1 (5 bases). Trimming took 4 bases from V and 0 from J, leaving 21 bases between them. The length of the CDR3 is 18 residues. CDR1 is SGHTA and CDR2 is FQGNSA in the germline V gene. The CDR3 DNA reads as TGTGCCAGCAGCTGGGGTAGCGGGGGGGGTAACATGAACACTGAAGCTTTCTTT. This gives the protein CASSWGSGGGNMNTEAFF.

This clonotype was observed many times. V usage is TRBV20-1 and J usage is TRBJ1-6, with D maybe TRBD1 (6 bases). The ends were cut back, 4 bases at V and 9 bases at J, with 13 bases in the middle. CDR3 size: 13 residues. Germline CDR1 reads DFQATT; CDR2 reads SNEGSKA (reference sequence). CDR3 residues: CSATGGGGSPLHF. In DNA form, the CDR3 reads TGCAGTGCTACCGGGGGAGGGGGTTCACCCCTCCACTTT.

The V gene is TRBV15, the J gene TRBJ2-5; D remains unclear. From germline, CDR1 is LNHNV and CDR2 YYDKDF (reference sequence). The V end lost 6 bases, the J end lost 0 bases, and 11 bases lay between the germline ends. The CDR3 consists of 14 residues. The CDR3 DNA is TGTGCCACCAGTGATTTGGCCGACCAAGAGACCCAGTACTTC. Translated: CATSDLADQETQYF.

The J gene is TRBJ2-7, the V gene TRBV20-1, with 9 bases matching TRBD1. The germline CDR1 and CDR2 sequences are DFQATT and SNEGSKA (reference sequence). Losses at the gene ends were 5 bases for V and 4 bases for J; bases not matched to a gene: 9. The CDR3 covers 14 residues. The DNA of the CDR3 is TGCAGTGCTTCCGGGACAGGGTTTTCTTACGAGCAGTACTTC. This sequence encodes CSASGTGFSYEQYF.

This clonotype was counted many times. This chain uses TRBV24-1 with TRBJ2-3; a weak D match, TRBD1 (7 bases). Trimming stripped 8 bases from V and 2 bases from J, with 10 bases between. The CDR3 totals 13 residues. The V gene's germline CDR1 is KGHDR and CDR2 SFDVKD. The CDR3 nucleotides are TGTGCCACCACAGGGGGGACCACAGATACGCAGTATTTT. Protein product: CATTGGTTDTQYF.